This entry concerns a single T cell receptor beta chain. As yet, its antigen is unknown. This sample was included in a study of a mutant IDH1 vaccine in newly diagnosed glioma. Study background: During weeks 1, 3, 5, 7, 11, 15, 19 and 23, patients received eight vaccinations. Prior therapy was radiotherapy, temozolomide, or both; most received both.

Time point: week 23, last vaccination. What each vaccine dose contained was 300 ug of mutant IDH1 20-mer peptide, accompanied by topical imiquimod. TCRdb keeps only in-frame clones here, not all; method: immunoSEQ multiplex PCR. The sample comprises about 20,000 clones, approximately 78% of which are singletons, and about 13% rests with the top ten. V lost 0 bases and J lost 0, with 9 bases in between. Germline V CDR1 and CDR2: KGHSH, LQKENI. The length of the CDR3 is 16 residues. Study-wide results and caveats: Whatever changes occurred in top peripheral T cell clonotypes seemed unrelated to pseudoprogression. Of all patients, approximately 93% showed vaccine-induced immune responses.

The sequencing here drew on PBMCs, taken from a glioma patient whose treatment included an IDH1 peptide vaccine. The chain employs TRBV18 and TRBJ1-3; D is unclear. This TCR derives from a man aged 25 to 40 with glioma. The CDR3 nucleotides read TGTGCCAGCTCACCACCGCGGACGTACTCTGGAAACACCATATATTTT. Translated, it gives CASSPPRTYSGNTIYF. Based on the CDR3 plus reference TRBV18 and TRBJ1-3, the full variable domain is NAGVMQNPRHLVRRRGQEARLRCSPMKGHSHVYWYRQLPEEGLKFMVYLQKENIIDESGMPKERFSAEFPKEGPSILRIQQVVRGDSAAYFCASSPPRTYSGNTIYFGEGSWLTVV.